These 28 T cell receptor beta chains share one sample of origin, sequenced in a study of cytomegalovirus exposure and HLA in healthy donors. PCR was performed using 60 Vbeta and 13 Jbeta primers. Profiled with immunoSEQ multiplex PCR; TCRdb holds only in-frame clones, not every one. The sample contains some 92,000 clones, about four fifths of which appear only once. Source material: PBMCs. The receptors come from a man between 18 and 29 years old in good health and CMV-seropositive.

The chain couples TRBV2 to TRBJ2-3; D perhaps matches TRBD1 (5 bases). Germline lookup yields CDR1 SNHLY and CDR2 FYNNEI. The CDR3 is made up of 14 amino acids. Trimming removed 4 bases at V and 2 bases at J, with 10 bases between. The CDR3 here is CASSARGNTDTQYF. CDR3 bases: TGTGCCAGCAGTGCTAGGGGAAACACAGATACGCAGTATTTT.

The V and J genes are TRBV5-1 and TRBJ1-1; no clear D. Trimming left V 1 base short and J 4 bases short, with 8 bases between. The length of the CDR3 is 13 residues. In germline, CDR1 is SGHRS, CDR2 YFSETQ. Written as DNA, the CDR3 is TGCGCCAGCAGCTTGTCGCGGGGCACTGAAGCTTTCTTT. It specifies CASSLSRGTEAFF.

The chain recombines TRBV7-9 with TRBJ1-3, with D possibly being TRBD1 (6 bases). Germline CDR1 reads SEHNR; CDR2 reads FQNEAQ (reference sequence). There are 16 residues in the CDR3. Trimming stripped 4 bases from V and 0 bases from J, with 13 bases between. The CDR3 loop reads CASSSPGQSSGNTIYF. DNA of the CDR3: TGTGCCAGCAGCTCGCCGGGACAAAGCTCTGGAAACACCATATATTTT.

The chain recombines TRBV5-8 with TRBJ2-7; D is unclear. V was clipped by 4 bases and J by 1 base, with 12 bases between them. Germline loops: CDR1 SGHTS, CDR2 YDEGEE. The CDR3 is made up of 14 amino acids. The DNA for the CDR3 is TGTGCCAGCAGCCCAAACTCTCTTTCCTACGAGCAGTACTTC. Its protein is CASSPNSLSYEQYF.

J is TRBJ2-1 and V is TRBV11-3; perhaps TRBD1 as D (6 bases). V was clipped by 1 base and J by 5 bases, with 12 bases between them. The CDR3 length is 15 residues. The germline gives CDR1 SGHNT, CDR2 YENEEA. The CDR3 region is CASSLGGQVHNEQFF. The DNA of the CDR3 is TGTGCCAGCAGCTTAGGGGGGCAGGTACACAATGAGCAGTTCTTC.

This sequence joins TRBV7-8 and TRBJ1-6; D not resolved. Trimming cost V 5 bases and J 4 bases, with 9 bases left between them. This CDR3 contains 14 residues. Germline V gene sequence: CDR1 SGHVS, CDR2 FQNEAQ. Written as DNA, the CDR3 is TGTGCCAGCAGCGAGAGGGAGTATAATTCACCCCTCCACTTT. Translation gives CASSEREYNSPLHF.

The CDR3 DNA follows: TGTGCCAGCAGCCAAGGACAGACAACAAATCAGCCCCAGCATTTT. This encodes CASSQGQTTNQPQHF. The J gene is TRBJ1-5, the V gene TRBV11-2; D may be TRBD1 (6 bases). Per germline, CDR1 SGHAT and CDR2 FQNNGV. There are 15 residues in the CDR3. Trimming stripped 5 bases from V and 4 bases from J, with 15 bases between.

V usage is TRBV6-1 and J usage is TRBJ2-2, with TRBD1 as a possible D gene (5 bases). Germline V gene sequence: CDR1 MNHNS, CDR2 SASEGT. Trimming cost V 8 bases and J 5 bases, with 15 bases left between them. This CDR3 has 14 amino acids. CDR3 DNA sequence: TGTGCCAGCGATCAGGGCCTGGGGACCGGGGAGCTGTTTTTT. It specifies CASDQGLGTGELFF.

The chain has TRBV5-8 and TRBJ2-3; TRBD1 is a possible D gene (5 bases). This CDR3 is 14 amino acids long. V gave up 0 bases and J gave up 8 bases, with 13 bases separating them. CDR1 and CDR2 from the germline V gene are SGHTS and YDEGEE. The DNA for the CDR3 is TGTGCCAGCAGCTTGGAAGGGGAAGGCGGTACGCAGTATTTT. Protein: CASSLEGEGGTQYF.

This chain joins TRBV5-5 and TRBJ2-3; 8 nucleotides align to TRBD2. The ends lost 0 bases at V and 3 bases at J; junction bases unmatched: 0. The length of the CDR3 is 14 residues. Germline CDR1 is SGHKS and CDR2 is YYEKEE (reference sequence). CDR3 coding DNA: TGTGCCAGCAGCTTGGTAGCGGGGACAGATACGCAGTATTTT. It codes for CASSLVAGTDTQYF.

This chain links TRBV7-9 with TRBJ1-1; D is undetermined. Between the trimmed V and J ends, which lost 7 bases and 6 bases, there was a span of 15 bases. The CDR3 is made up of 13 amino acids. The germline CDR1 and CDR2 sequences are SEHNR and FQNEAQ (reference sequence). The CDR3 coding sequence is TGTGCCAGCACCCCCGACACCAACTCTGAAGCTTTCTTT. Protein sequence: CASTPDTNSEAFF.

This clone was counted between two and nine times. The gene calls are TRBV5-1 and TRBJ2-7; TRBD1 might be the D (7 bases). The V gene lost 4 bases and the J gene lost 3 bases, with 17 bases spanning the gap. Germline V lookup: CDR1 SGHRS, CDR2 YFSETQ. The CDR3 totals 15 residues. The CDR3 nucleotides are TGCGCCAGCAGCGATCTAGGGGGGACAGTCTACGAGCAGTACTTC. It codes for CASSDLGGTVYEQYF. Full variable domain (rest looked up from reference TRBV5-1 and TRBJ2-7): KAGVTQTPRYLIKTRGQQVTLSCSPISGHRSVSWYQQTPGQGLQFLFEYFSETQRNKGNFPGRFSGRQFSNSRSEMNVSTLELGDSALYLCASSDLGGTVYEQYFGPGTRLTVT.

In this sample, this clone turned up once. This rearrangement joins TRBV7-9 to TRBJ1-2; 7 positions match TRBD1. CDR1 SEHNR and CDR2 FQNEAQ come from the germline V gene (reference sequence). V lost 1 base and J lost 6; bases outside the gene matches: 14. The CDR3 has 17 amino acids. The CDR3 DNA follows: TGTGCCAGCAGCTTAGATCCTTTGGCAGGGGGTGAACATGGCTACACCTTC. It codes for CASSLDPLAGGEHGYTF.

This chain joins TRBV7-8 and TRBJ1-1, with 7 positions matching TRBD1. With V trimmed by 2 bases and J by 7 bases, 7 bases remained unmatched. Germline V gene data show CDR1 as SGHVS and CDR2 as FQNEAQ. The CDR3 covers 14 residues. The CDR3, as DNA: TGTGCCAGCAGCTTAAGAGGGGGCTGGCTTGAAGCTTTCTTT. This encodes CASSLRGGWLEAFF.

V usage is TRBV4-2 and J usage is TRBJ2-1; TRBD1 matches 9 bases. CDR3 size: 17 residues. The V gene's germline CDR1 is LGHNA and CDR2 YNFKEQ. Trimming took 5 bases from V and 0 from J; bases not matched to a gene: 8. CDR3 sequence reads: CASSMGTGSSSYNEQFF. The CDR3 region has the DNA TGTGCCAGCAGCATGGGGACAGGGTCGAGCTCCTACAATGAGCAGTTCTTC.

The chain recombines TRBV6-4 with TRBJ1-5; D perhaps matches TRBD1 (5 bases). The length of the CDR3 is 13 residues. Trimming stripped 6 bases from V and 4 bases from J, with 10 bases between. Germline V gives CDR1 MRHNA, CDR2 SNTAGT. The CDR3 is CASSLTENQPQHF. CDR3 sequence (DNA): TGTGCCAGCAGCTTGACAGAAAATCAGCCCCAGCATTTT.

This clone showed up just once. The chain carries TRBV21-1 and TRBJ2-2; the table calls TRBD2, which could not be checked here. TRBV21-1 has pseudogene status. The CDR3 is made up of 16 amino acids. In DNA, the CDR3 is TGTGCCGAACCGGGAAGGGAGGGGCTTAGCACCGGGGAGCTGTTTTTT. This sequence encodes CAEPGREGLSTGELFF.

The J gene is TRBJ2-7, the V gene TRBV7-7; D may be TRBD1 (6 bases). The germline V gene encodes CDR1 SSHAT and CDR2 FNYEAQ (reference sequence). Trimming removed 1 base from V and 0 bases from J, with 10 bases in between. This CDR3 is 15 amino acids long. For the CDR3, the DNA is TGTGCCAGCAGCTTAGGGGGGCCCGGCTCCTACGAGCAGTACTTC. As protein: CASSLGGPGSYEQYF.

This chain links TRBV7-9 with TRBJ1-4, with D tentatively TRBD1 (5 bases). There are 14 residues in the CDR3. Trimming removed 3 bases from V and 4 bases from J, with 9 bases in between. CDR1 SEHNR and CDR2 FQNEAQ come from the germline V gene (reference sequence). Written as DNA, the CDR3 is TGTGCCAGCAGCTTCGGGCAGGGTAATGAAAAACTGTTTTTT. Protein product: CASSFGQGNEKLFF.

The chain has TRBV10-3 and TRBJ2-7; TRBD1 might be the D (6 bases). Trimming pared 10 bases from V and 0 bases from J, leaving 10 bases between. The CDR3 sequence is 12 residues long. The V gene's germline CDR1 is ENHRY and CDR2 SYGVKD. CDR3 DNA sequence: TGTGCCACCTCGGACAGCTCCTACGAGCAGTACTTC. It translates to CATSDSSYEQYF.

The chain joins TRBV7-9 to TRBJ2-1; 11 bases are a match to TRBD1. This CDR3 is built from 16 residues. The V gene's germline CDR1 is SEHNR and CDR2 FQNEAQ (reference sequence). V was pared by 0 bases and J by 6 bases, with 4 bases of the junction left unmatched. CDR3 loop: CASSLASGTGGNEQFF. In nucleotides, the CDR3 is TGTGCCAGCAGCTTAGCTTCCGGGACAGGGGGCAATGAGCAGTTCTTC.

V gene TRBV7-3 combines with J gene TRBJ1-1, with D perhaps matching TRBD1 (5 bases). The ends were cut back, 2 bases at V and 7 bases at J, with 8 bases in the middle. The CDR3 is made up of 12 amino acids. The germline gives CDR1 SGHTA, CDR2 FQGTGA. The CDR3 DNA follows: TGTGCCAGCAGCTTAGGCGGGGGTGAAGCTTTCTTT. Residues: CASSLGGGEAFF.

The chain couples TRBV5-1 to TRBJ2-3, with D tentatively TRBD1 (5 bases). Germline CDR1 reads SGHRS; CDR2 reads YFSETQ. This CDR3 is 14 amino acids long. The V end lost 2 bases, the J end lost 2 bases, and 9 bases lay between the germline ends. The CDR3 DNA reads TGCGCCAGCAGCTTCCGACAGCTCACAGATACGCAGTATTTT. Its protein product is CASSFRQLTDTQYF. Complete variable domain (other parts from reference TRBV5-1 and TRBJ2-3): KAGVTQTPRYLIKTRGQQVTLSCSPISGHRSVSWYQQTPGQGLQFLFEYFSETQRNKGNFPGRFSGRQFSNSRSEMNVSTLELGDSALYLCASSFRQLTDTQYFGPGTRLTVL.

This chain connects TRBV29-1 to TRBJ1-2, with D perhaps matching TRBD1 (5 bases). The CDR3 is made up of 13 amino acids. Germline V gene data show CDR1 as SQVTM and CDR2 as ANQGSEA. With 6 bases removed from V and 4 bases from J, the gap between germline ends came to 15 bases. CDR3 nucleotides: TGCAGCGTCTGGGGACTAACTGCCTATGGCTACACCTTC. Translation gives CSVWGLTAYGYTF.

The chain joins TRBV10-1 to TRBJ2-1, with D possibly TRBD2 on 6 matching bases. The ends were cut back, 5 bases at V and 2 bases at J, with 13 bases in the middle. The CDR3 loop spans 15 amino acids. In germline, CDR1 is WNHNN, CDR2 SYGVQD (reference sequence). As DNA, the CDR3 is TGCGCCAGCAGTCCCCGGGAGCGCGCCTACAATGAGCAGTTCTTC. As protein: CASSPRERAYNEQFF.

Concerning this clone: Germline and junction disagree at one end, which may indicate a read error. The genes are TRBV9 and TRBJ2-1; 11 bases agree with TRBD2. The germline gives CDR1 SGDLS, CDR2 YYNGEE. The CDR3 has 15 residues. This CDR3 is CASSAQGLAASGPLF. The CDR3 coding sequence is TGTGCCAGCAGCGCGCAGGGACTAGCGGCCTCCGGTCCGCTCTTC.

This chain connects TRBV7-8 to TRBJ2-1; D is perhaps TRBD2 (6 bases). Germline V gene lookup returns CDR1 SGHVS and CDR2 FQNEAQ. This CDR3 comprises 14 residues. V was trimmed by 5 bases and J by 5 bases, leaving 13 bases between them. In DNA form, the CDR3 reads TGTGCCAGCAGCCTCCGGGACTGGAACAATGAGCAGTTCTTC. Residues: CASSLRDWNNEQFF.

The chain is built from TRBV11-2 and TRBJ1-2, with 7 bases matching TRBD1. The CDR3 runs to 16 residues. Germline lookup yields CDR1 SGHAT and CDR2 FQNNGV. J gave up 2 bases and V 5 bases, and 11 bases lay outside the gene matches. The CDR3 here is CASSPLTQGENYGYTF. The DNA for the CDR3 is TGTGCCAGCAGCCCATTGACTCAGGGGGAGAACTATGGCTACACCTTC.